These T cell receptor beta chains were read from a single sample in a study of control samples from healthy donors and cancer patients. Data came from immunoSEQ multiplex PCR; TCRdb stores just in-frame clones and leaves some out. Of roughly 79,000 clones listed, roughly 80% are singletons. Sequenced: blood. The receptors here all came from a man aged 50-59 years in good health. The CDR3 runs from the conserved cysteine through the conserved F or W. The D gene is left open where the match is weak. Clone size is stated in some rows and not others, as once, few, many or a class when expanded.

TRBJ1-5 NA NA TRBV28 TGTGCCAGCAGTTCACCAGACAGTCCCAGCAATCAGCCCCAGCATTTT CASSSPDSPSNQPQHF
TRBJ2-7 TRBD2 NA TRBV15 TGTGCCACCAGCAGAGGCGGGGGGGAGGGTAAAATCTCCTACGAGCAGTACTTC CATSRGGGEGKISYEQYF
TRBJ2-7 NA NA TRBV6-6 TGTGCCAGCAATGGGGATTCCTACGAGCAGTACTTC CASNGDSYEQYF
TRBJ2-2 NA NA TRBV23-1 TGCGCCAGCAGTCAACAGGGGGGCACCGGGGAGCTGTTTTTT CASSQQGGTGELFF
TRBJ2-1 TRBD2 NA TRBV27 TGTGCCAGCAAAAGTCTAGCGGGAGGGCCGTATGAGCAGTTCTTC CASKSLAGGPYEQFF
TRBJ1-2 TRBD1 NA TRBV6-5 TGTGCCAGCAGTCCACAGGGGAACTATGGCTACACCTTC CASSPQGNYGYTF
TRBJ1-1 TRBD1 NA TRBV18 TGTGCCAGCTCACCCAGGGGGGGGATCACTGAAGCTTTCTTT CASSPRGGITEAFF
TRBJ1-5 NA NA TRBV6-5 TGTGCCAGCACAGGGGCGGTCAATCAGCCCCAGCATTTT CASTGAVNQPQHF
TRBJ2-1 TRBD2 NA TRBV14 TGTGCCAGCAGCCAAGATCGATGGGAGGGAAGTGAGCAGTTCTTC CASSQDRWEGSEQFF
TRBJ2-3 TRBD1 NA TRBV4-3 TGCGCCAGCAGCCAAGAGGACAGGTACACAGATACGCAGTATTTT CASSQEDRYTDTQYF
TRBJ2-2 TRBD2 NA TRBV14 TGTGCCAGCAGCCCAGCTAGCGGGAGTTTCACCGGGGAGCTGTTTTTT CASSPASGSFTGELFF
TRBJ2-7 NA NA TRBV20-1 TGCAGTGCTTCCCACTACGAGCAGTACTTC CSASHYEQYF
TRBJ1-6 NA NA TRBV11-2 TGTGCCAGCAGCAGAGGGACACTTAATTCACCCCTCCACTTT CASSRGTLNSPLHF
TRBJ2-4 NA NA TRBV2 TGTGCCAGCAGTGATGCGAGGGCCGATCTAGCCAAAAACATTCAGTACTTC CASSDARADLAKNIQYF
TRBJ2-2 NA NA TRBV3-1/TRBV3-2 TGTGCCAGCAGCCAAGATCGGGCCACCAGAACCGGGGAGCTGTTTTTT CASSQDRATRTGELFF
TRBJ1-6 NA few TRBV27 TGTGCCAGCAGACCGAAAGGACAGTCCAATTCACCCCTCCACTTT CASRPKGQSNSPLHF
TRBJ2-7 TRBD2 NA TRBV6-2/TRBV6-3 TGTGCCAGCAGTTCGGTTGGCGGGAGGCTCGAGCAGTACTTC CASSSVGGRLEQYF